The TCR beta chain under discussion was sequenced for a study of T cells in Graves' hyperthyroidism and ophthalmopathy. Disease lasting under 3 months, a NOSPECS grade of at least 4, and a Clinical Activity Score of at least 3 were features of the ophthalmopathy patients. Exclusion of patients followed from uncontrolled infection, other autoimmune disease, pregnancy or lactation. The CDR3 loop spans 15 amino acids. Trimming cost V 0 bases and J 4 bases, with 12 bases left between them. Germline V gene sequence: CDR1 SGHTA, CDR2 FQGNSA. Study-level results: With a median lead of about 6.9 months before onset, the model predicted ophthalmopathy. In simple terms, a model built on 13 V-J features told ophthalmopathy apart from stable hyperthyroidism.

Amplification of TCR beta CDR3 regions used RNA as the template. Carried out on the TCR CDR3, a first-round RT-PCR used the HTBI primer set. Each CDR3 protein gets one entry after TCRdb re-called the multiplex PCR reads with MiXCR. This table has around 600,000 distinct CDR3 sequences, around 13% appearing once. This clonotype was found many times. The antigen is undetermined. Material for sequencing was blood. This clonotype originated in a woman in her fifties or sixties with Graves' ophthalmopathy. The J gene is TRBJ1-2, the V gene TRBV7-2; D unclear. CDR3 in DNA: TGTGCCAGCAGCTTAGCGGGAGTAAGCGGCTATGGCTACACCTTC. Translating gives CASSLAGVSGYGYTF.